Following are 3 T cell receptor beta chains from one sample sequenced in a study of blood T cells in healthy people across ages. With a J-beta primer mix and a sample-barcoded 5' primer, a second PCR ran about 6 to 11 cycles. TCRdb ran MiXCR on the 5' RACE reads and lists one entry per CDR3 protein. This sample has approximately 490,000 distinct CDR3 sequences, with more than 20% found just once. These sequences were also reported in another study, on T cells of mothers and their children.

Specimen: blood. These TCRs come from a boy aged 5-17 years in good health.

V gene TRBV4-3 combines with J gene TRBJ1-3; 10 positions agree with TRBD1. V shed 4 bases, J shed 2 bases, and the junction held 2 bases outside the gene matches. The CDR3 covers 15 residues. In germline, CDR1 is LGHNA, CDR2 YSLEER. In DNA form, the CDR3 reads TGCGCCAGCAGCCGCGGACAGGGGGCTGGAAACACCATATATTTT. This codes for CASSRGQGAGNTIYF.

This clonotype was seen more than once but under ten times. The chain employs TRBV4-3 and TRBJ1-2; D uncertain. This CDR3 is built from 13 residues. CDR1 and CDR2 from the germline V gene are LGHNA and YSLEER. The ends were cut back, 4 bases at V and 2 bases at J, with 8 bases in the middle. The CDR3 region has the DNA TGCGCCAGCAGCCGCGACACAAACTATGGCTACACCTTC. As protein: CASSRDTNYGYTF.

This clonotype came up a few times. No conserved phenylalanine or tryptophan ends this CDR3, so it is likely a read error. The chain uses TRBV3-1 and TRBJ1-5; D not resolved. The germline CDR1 and CDR2 sequences are LGHDT and YNNKEL (reference sequence). This CDR3 spans 13 amino acids. The chain's CDR3 is CAGSPSDNQPQHL. In DNA, the CDR3 is TGTGCCGGCAGCCCATCGGACAATCAGCCCCAGCATCTT.